This T cell receptor (beta chain) is drawn from a study of blood T cell repertoires in COVID-19. About the study: Samples came from the United States, Italy and Spain, spanning acute and convalescent COVID-19. PBMCs, B-cell-depleted T cells, or T cells were the source of the cDNA or gDNA that made up the material.

In the authors' workflow: Estimated nucleated cell counts came from reference gene primer amplification. Data came from immunoSEQ multiplex PCR; TCRdb stores just in-frame clones and leaves some out. D and trimming were read from the DNA, whereas the V and J calls and clone size are those reported in that table. The sample records about 200,000 clones, over 75% being singletons. Trimming left V 2 bases short and J 8 bases short, with 12 bases between. Germline V gene lookup returns CDR1 MNHNS and CDR2 SASEGT. This CDR3 has 13 amino acids. The clonotype was recovered from a woman aged 80 or over with acute or convalescent COVID-19. The chain is built from TRBV6-1 and TRBJ1-2; D is unclear. Sequenced: peripheral blood. The CDR3 protein is CASSEMEATGYTF. The CDR3 region has the DNA TGTGCCAGCAGTGAAATGGAGGCAACCGGCTACACCTTC.